This TCR beta chain was obtained from a study of T cells in Graves' hyperthyroidism and ophthalmopathy. Across the whole study: Once the initial diagnosis was made, peripheral blood was obtained before any treatment. The study, taken as a whole, reports: In the blood, most expanded thyroid clonotypes above 0.001 appeared as well.

The TCR beta CDR3 regions underwent amplification using RNA transcripts as the source. Researchers ran a first-round RT-PCR on the TCR CDR3 using the HTBI primer set. One entry per CDR3 protein results from TCRdb running MiXCR on the multiplex PCR reads. The table has hundreds of thousands of distinct CDR3 sequences, over 15% seen once. A NOSPECS grade of at least 4, a Clinical Activity Score of at least 3 and duration under 3 months were recorded in ophthalmopathy patients. PBMCs were obtained from about 9 ml fresh peripheral blood. This clonotype has at least ten counts. Its antigen is not known. The germline V gene has CDR1 LGHDT and CDR2 YNNKEL (reference sequence). CDR3 length: 17 residues. V gave up 2 bases and J gave up 2 bases; unmatched junction bases: 11.

This chain joins TRBV3-1 and TRBJ2-7, with TRBD2 matching over 8 bases. Sequencing input: blood. The clonotype originates from a woman under 30 with Graves' ophthalmopathy. The CDR3 DNA reads TGTGCCAGCAGCCAAACCAGGCCTAGCGGGCCGACCTACGAGCAGTACTTC. It yields the protein CASSQTRPSGPTYEQYF.